This is a list of T cell receptor beta chains from one sample in a study of T-cell memory formation after mild COVID-19. Via MiXCR, TCRdb re-called the 5' RACE reads, giving one row per CDR3 protein. The profile shows under 150,000 distinct CDR3 sequences, about a fifth of them singletons. Sequences were obtained from PBMCs or a T cell subset sorted from them (not recorded which). These receptor sequences come from a man between 18 and 29 years old who had mild COVID-19 (a few samples of this study predate the infection). Cell type and time point are not known. The CDR3 runs from the conserved cysteine through the conserved F or W. The D gene is left open where the match is weak. The size field is filled for only some rows; it gives once, few, many or a size class.

TRBJ2-3 | . | . | TRBV6-2/TRBV6-3 | CASSYSSRVPKHGTDTQYF | TGTGCCAGCAGTTACTCGAGCAGGGTACCCAAGCACGGGACAGATACGCAGTATTTT
TRBJ1-1 | . | TRBD1 | TRBV7-9 | CASRTTGGLNTEAFF | TGTGCCAGCAGGACGACAGGGGGATTGAACACTGAAGCTTTCTTT
TRBJ2-7 | . | . | TRBV7-9 | CASSSSKGRPYEQYF | TGTGCCAGCAGCTCCAGTAAGGGCCGACCCTACGAGCAGTACTTC
TRBJ1-2 | few | . | TRBV7-9 | CASSSETENYGYTF | TGTGCCAGCAGCTCCGAGACCGAAAACTATGGCTACACCTTC
TRBJ1-1 | . | . | TRBV29-1 | CSVEVRFEAFF | TGCAGCGTTGAAGTCCGGTTTGAAGCTTTCTTT
TRBJ1-6 | . | . | TRBV7-9 | CASSHPTAVNSPLHF | TGTGCCAGCAGCCACCCGACAGCGGTGAATTCACCCCTCCACTTT
TRBJ2-3 | . | TRBD1 | TRBV20-1 | CSAGTVDTDTQYF | TGCAGTGCGGGGACAGTGGACACAGATACGCAGTATTTT
TRBJ2-7 | many | TRBD1 | TRBV19 | CASSMGTGREQYF | TGTGCCAGTAGTATGGGGACAGGGCGCGAGCAGTACTTC
TRBJ2-6 | few | . | TRBV2 | CANHGGVGANVLTF | TGTGCCAACCATGGCGGGGTTGGGGCCAACGTCCTGACTTTC
TRBJ2-2 | few | . | TRBV15 | CATSRDSGELFF | TGTGCCACCAGCAGAGATTCCGGGGAGCTGTTTTTT
TRBJ2-1 | many | . | TRBV6-5 | CASSYGAENEQFF | TGTGCCAGCAGTTACGGAGCGGAAAATGAGCAGTTCTTC
TRBJ1-1 | . | . | TRBV19 | CASSIVAMTNTEAFF | TGTGCCAGTAGTATAGTGGCAATGACGAACACTGAAGCTTTCTTT
TRBJ2-2 | . | . | TRBV7-6 | CASRSRWDGELFF | TGTGCCAGCAGAAGTCGGTGGGACGGGGAGCTGTTTTTT
TRBJ2-1 | few | . | TRBV9 | CASSVEPEPGNTEQFF | TGTGCCAGCAGCGTAGAGCCGGAACCGGGGAACACTGAGCAGTTCTTC
TRBJ1-5 | . | . | TRBV4-1 | CASSLESSNQPQHF | TGCGCCAGCAGCCTAGAGAGTAGTAATCAGCCCCAGCATTTT
TRBJ2-2 | . | . | TRBV12-3/TRBV12-4 | CASSFFGSGELFF | TGTGCCAGCAGTTTTTTCGGCTCCGGGGAGCTGTTTTTT
TRBJ2-1 | . | . | TRBV27 | CASSLSAGLGNNEQFF | TGTGCCAGCAGTTTATCGGCGGGGCTCGGTAACAATGAGCAGTTCTTC
TRBJ2-3 | few | . | TRBV2 | CASRDLADSSGTQYF | TGTGCCAGCAGGGATCTAGCGGACAGCTCTGGTACGCAGTATTTT
TRBJ1-1 | . | . | TRBV19 | CASMAAEAFF | TGTGCCAGTATGGCGGCTGAAGCTTTCTTT
TRBJ2-1 | . | TRBD2 | TRBV4-3 | CASSHDSGGEYNEQFF | TGCGCCAGCAGCCACGATAGCGGGGGCGAGTACAATGAGCAGTTCTTC
TRBJ1-1 | . | . | TRBV13 | CASSLWRGDEAFF | TGTGCCAGCAGCTTATGGCGAGGGGACGAAGCTTTCTTT
TRBJ2-1 | . | TRBD2 | TRBV6-4 | CASSDGSGSYNEQFF | TGTGCCAGCAGTGACGGTAGCGGGAGCTACAATGAGCAGTTCTTC
TRBJ2-2 | few | . | TRBV11-2 | CASSLLERTGELFF | TGTGCCAGCAGCTTATTGGAGAGAACCGGGGAGCTGTTTTTT
TRBJ2-1 | few | . | TRBV4-3 | CASSHLGGDEQFF | TGCGCCAGCAGCCATTTGGGGGGAGATGAGCAGTTCTTC
TRBJ2-3 | many | . | TRBV5-1 | CASSLGFAGTDTQYF | TGCGCCAGCAGCTTGGGATTTGCGGGTACAGATACGCAGTATTTT
TRBJ1-2 | few | TRBD1 | TRBV12-3/TRBV12-4 | CASSQGAPRNYGYTF | TGTGCCAGCAGTCAGGGGGCGCCTCGAAACTATGGCTACACCTTC
TRBJ2-7 | . | . | TRBV20-1 | CSARLPTRNEQYF | TGCAGTGCTAGACTCCCCACCAGGAACGAGCAGTACTTC
TRBJ2-7 | . | . | TRBV7-6 | CASSLTSDSYEQYF | TGTGCCAGCAGCCTAACTTCGGATTCCTACGAGCAGTACTTC
TRBJ2-7 | few | TRBD1 | TRBV6-2/TRBV6-3 | CATRTGGLGTYEQYF | TGTGCCACCCGGACAGGGGGTTTGGGAACCTACGAGCAGTACTTC
TRBJ1-1 | . | . | TRBV11-2 | CAPGTEAFF | TGTGCCCCGGGAACTGAAGCTTTCTTT
TRBJ1-1 | . | TRBD1 | TRBV5-5 | CASSPRDRRPTEAFF | TGTGCCAGCAGCCCAAGGGACAGGCGCCCCACTGAAGCTTTCTTT
TRBJ1-6 | few | . | TRBV7-3 | CASSLTSRGNSPLHF | TGTGCCAGCAGCTTAACGTCCAGGGGTAATTCACCCCTCCACTTT
TRBJ2-4 | . | . | TRBV6-6 | CASSYSDWGASIQYF | TGTGCCAGCAGTTACTCGGACTGGGGGGCAAGCATTCAGTACTTC
TRBJ2-2 | few | . | TRBV12-3/TRBV12-4 | CASSFIGELFF | TGTGCCAGCAGTTTTATCGGGGAGCTGTTTTTT
TRBJ1-3 | few | . | TRBV4-1 | CASSQGGSSGNTIYF | TGCGCCAGCAGCCAAGGCGGAAGCTCTGGAAACACCATATATTTT
TRBJ2-3 | . | . | TRBV6-5 | CASSPDGLTDTQYF | TGTGCCAGCAGCCCCGACGGACTCACAGATACGCAGTATTTT
TRBJ2-5 | . | TRBD2 | TRBV12-3/TRBV12-4 | CASRILAGGQETQYF | TGTGCCAGCAGGATACTAGCGGGGGGGCAAGAGACCCAGTACTTC
TRBJ2-6 | . | . | TRBV6-6 | CASSYLGPIDPGANVLTF | TGTGCCAGCAGTTATCTAGGACCGATAGACCCTGGGGCCAACGTCCTGACTTTC
TRBJ2-7 | . | TRBD2 | TRBV4-2 | CASGGSGTSTPYEQYF | TGTGCCAGCGGAGGGTCTGGGACTAGTACTCCCTACGAGCAGTACTTC
TRBJ1-6 | few | . | TRBV7-6 | CASSSEGGSSYNSPLHF | TGTGCCAGCAGCTCCGAGGGCGGGAGCTCCTATAATTCACCCCTCCACTTT
TRBJ2-5 | . | TRBD2 | TRBV25-1 | CASSEVIAGGRETQYF | TGTGCCAGCAGTGAAGTGATAGCGGGGGGCCGGGAGACCCAGTACTTC
TRBJ1-2 | few | . | TRBV29-1 | CSVDREGANYGYTF | TGCAGCGTTGACAGGGAAGGGGCTAACTATGGCTACACCTTC
TRBJ2-2 | few | TRBD1 | TRBV7-9 | CASTHFTGDRVKGTGELFF | TGTGCCAGCACCCATTTTACGGGGGACAGGGTAAAAGGCACCGGGGAGCTGTTTTTT
TRBJ2-5 | . | . | TRBV7-9 | CASSLLPGSETQYF | TGTGCCAGCAGCTTATTACCAGGTTCGGAGACCCAGTACTTC
TRBJ2-1 | few | . | TRBV20-1 | CSASGLHNEQFF | TGCAGTGCTAGCGGGCTCCACAATGAGCAGTTCTTC
TRBJ2-7 | few | TRBD2 | TRBV12-3/TRBV12-4 | CASRSTSGGAYEQYF | TGTGCCAGCAGGTCTACTAGCGGGGGGGCCTACGAGCAGTACTTC
TRBJ2-5 | few | . | TRBV29-1 | CSVPYLPELDETQYF | TGCAGCGTTCCGTATCTACCTGAGCTGGACGAGACCCAGTACTTC
TRBJ2-7 | . | TRBD1 | TRBV4-1 | CASSREKTGSAFYEQYF | TGCGCCAGCAGCAGAGAGAAGACAGGGAGTGCATTCTACGAGCAGTACTTC
TRBJ2-5 | few | . | TRBV15 | CATSRDPPSKTQYF | TGTGCCACCAGCAGAGATCCGCCATCGAAGACCCAGTACTTC
TRBJ2-1 | . | TRBD1 | TRBV7-8 | CASSLGTGWNEQFF | TGTGCCAGCAGCTTAGGGACAGGGTGGAATGAGCAGTTCTTC
TRBJ2-2 | few | TRBD2 | TRBV15 | CATSSGGDTGELFF | TGTGCCACCAGCAGCGGGGGGGACACCGGGGAGCTGTTTTTT
TRBJ2-1 | many | TRBD1 | TRBV5-1 | CASSWNELTGGSYNEQFF | TGCGCCAGCAGCTGGAACGAACTGACAGGGGGCTCCTACAATGAGCAGTTCTTC